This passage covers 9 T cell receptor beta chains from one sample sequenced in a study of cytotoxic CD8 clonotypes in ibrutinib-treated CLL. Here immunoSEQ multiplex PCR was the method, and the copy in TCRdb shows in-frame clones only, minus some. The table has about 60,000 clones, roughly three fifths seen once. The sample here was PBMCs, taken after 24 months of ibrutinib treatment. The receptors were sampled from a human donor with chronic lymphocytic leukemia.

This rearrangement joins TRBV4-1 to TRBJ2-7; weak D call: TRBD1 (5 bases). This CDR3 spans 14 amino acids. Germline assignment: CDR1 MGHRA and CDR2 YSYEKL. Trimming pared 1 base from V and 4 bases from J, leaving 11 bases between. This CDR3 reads CASSQAVGAYEQYV. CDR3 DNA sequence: TGCGCCAGCAGCCAAGCGGTAGGGGCTTACGAGCAGTACGTC.

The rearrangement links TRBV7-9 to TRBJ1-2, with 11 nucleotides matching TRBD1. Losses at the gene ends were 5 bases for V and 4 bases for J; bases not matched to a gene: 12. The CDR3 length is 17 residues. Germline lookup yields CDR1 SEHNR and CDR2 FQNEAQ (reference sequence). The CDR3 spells CASSPGTGGLQLYGYTF. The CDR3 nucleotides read TGTGCCAGCAGCCCAGGGACAGGGGGACTCCAACTCTATGGCTACACCTTC.

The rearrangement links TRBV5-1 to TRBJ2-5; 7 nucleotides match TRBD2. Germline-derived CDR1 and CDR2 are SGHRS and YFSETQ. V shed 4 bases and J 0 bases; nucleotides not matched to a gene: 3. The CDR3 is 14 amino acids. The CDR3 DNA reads TGCGCCAGCAGCAAGGGACTAAACCAAGAGACCCAGTACTTC. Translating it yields CASSKGLNQETQYF.

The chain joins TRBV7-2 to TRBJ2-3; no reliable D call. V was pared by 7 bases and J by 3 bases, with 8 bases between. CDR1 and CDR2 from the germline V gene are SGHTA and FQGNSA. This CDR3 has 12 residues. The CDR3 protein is CASKPGTDTQYF. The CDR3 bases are TGTGCCAGCAAGCCGGGTACAGATACGCAGTATTTT. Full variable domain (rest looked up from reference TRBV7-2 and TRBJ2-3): GAGVSQSPSNKVTEKGKDVELRCDPISGHTALYWYRQSLGQGLEFLIYFQGNSAPDKSGLPSDRFSAERTGGSVSTLTIQRTQQEDSAVYLCASKPGTDTQYFGPGTRLTVL.

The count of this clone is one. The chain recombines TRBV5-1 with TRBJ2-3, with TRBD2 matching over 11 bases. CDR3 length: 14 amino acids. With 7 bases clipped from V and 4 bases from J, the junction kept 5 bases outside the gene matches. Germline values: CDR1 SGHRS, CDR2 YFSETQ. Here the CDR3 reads CASGRTSGPDTQYF. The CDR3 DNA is TGCGCCAGCGGCAGGACTAGCGGGCCAGATACGCAGTATTTT.

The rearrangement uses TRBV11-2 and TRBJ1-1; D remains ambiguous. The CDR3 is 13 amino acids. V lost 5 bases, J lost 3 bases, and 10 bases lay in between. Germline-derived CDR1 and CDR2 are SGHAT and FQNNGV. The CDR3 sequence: CASSATWDTEAFF. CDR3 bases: TGTGCCAGCAGCGCCACTTGGGACACTGAAGCTTTCTTT.

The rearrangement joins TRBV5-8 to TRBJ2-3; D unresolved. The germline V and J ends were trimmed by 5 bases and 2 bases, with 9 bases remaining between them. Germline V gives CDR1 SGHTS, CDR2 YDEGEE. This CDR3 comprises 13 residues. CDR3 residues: CASRGRDTDTQYF. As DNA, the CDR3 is TGTGCCAGCAGAGGCAGAGACACAGATACGCAGTATTTT. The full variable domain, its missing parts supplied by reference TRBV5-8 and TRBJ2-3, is EAGVTQSPTHLIKTRGQQATLRCSPISGHTSVYWYQQALGLGLQFLLWYDEGEERNRGNFPPRFSGRQFPNYSSELNVNALELEDSALYLCASRGRDTDTQYFGPGTRLTVL.

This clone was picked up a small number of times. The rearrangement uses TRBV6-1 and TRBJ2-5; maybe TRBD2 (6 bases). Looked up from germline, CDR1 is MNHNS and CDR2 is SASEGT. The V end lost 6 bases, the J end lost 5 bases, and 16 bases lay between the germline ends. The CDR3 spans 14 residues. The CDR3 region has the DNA TGTGCCAGCAGGATATTTGGAGGGTGGGAGACCCAGTACTTC. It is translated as CASRIFGGWETQYF.

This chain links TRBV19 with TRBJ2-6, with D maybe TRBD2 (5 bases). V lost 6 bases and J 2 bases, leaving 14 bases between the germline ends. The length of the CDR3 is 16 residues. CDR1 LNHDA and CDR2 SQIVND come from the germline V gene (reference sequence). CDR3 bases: TGTGCCAGTAGCCTGGCCCGGGAACCTGGGGCCAACGTCCTGACTTTC. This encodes CASSLAREPGANVLTF.